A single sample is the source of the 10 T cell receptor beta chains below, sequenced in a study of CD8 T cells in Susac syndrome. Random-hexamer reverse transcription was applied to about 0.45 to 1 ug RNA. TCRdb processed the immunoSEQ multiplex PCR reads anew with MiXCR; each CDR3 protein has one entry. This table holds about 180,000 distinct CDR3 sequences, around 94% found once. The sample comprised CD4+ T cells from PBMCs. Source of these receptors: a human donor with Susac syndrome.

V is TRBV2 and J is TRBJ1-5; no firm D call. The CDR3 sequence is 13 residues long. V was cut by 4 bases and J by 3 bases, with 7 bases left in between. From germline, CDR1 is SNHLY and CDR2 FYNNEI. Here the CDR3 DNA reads TGTGCCAGCAGTGGTATTCCCAATCAGCCCCAGCATTTT. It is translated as CASSGIPNQPQHF.

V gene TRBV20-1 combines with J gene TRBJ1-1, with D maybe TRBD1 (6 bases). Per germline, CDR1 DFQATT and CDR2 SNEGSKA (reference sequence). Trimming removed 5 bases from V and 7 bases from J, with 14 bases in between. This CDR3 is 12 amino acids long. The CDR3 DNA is TGCAGTGCTTCGAGGGGGACCCTTGAAGCTTTCTTT. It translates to CSASRGTLEAFF.

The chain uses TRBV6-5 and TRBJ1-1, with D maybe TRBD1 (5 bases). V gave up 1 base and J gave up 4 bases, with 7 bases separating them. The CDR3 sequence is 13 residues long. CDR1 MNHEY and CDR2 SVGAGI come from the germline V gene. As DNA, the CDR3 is TGTGCCAGCAGTTACTGGAGGGGCACTGAAGCTTTCTTT. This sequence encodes CASSYWRGTEAFF.

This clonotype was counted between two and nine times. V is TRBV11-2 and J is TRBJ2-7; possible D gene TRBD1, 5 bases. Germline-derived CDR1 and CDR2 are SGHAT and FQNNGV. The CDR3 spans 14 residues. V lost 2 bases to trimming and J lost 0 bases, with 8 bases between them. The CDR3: CASSLTGDSYEQYF. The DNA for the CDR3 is TGTGCCAGCAGCTTAACAGGCGACTCCTACGAGCAGTACTTC.

CDR3 in amino acids: CAWSKRRRDSNYGYTF. The CDR3 nucleotides are TGTGCCTGGAGCAAGCGTCGCCGGGACAGTAACTATGGCTACACCTTC. The chain joins TRBV30 to TRBJ1-2, with TRBD1 matching 7 bases. Germline V lookup: CDR1 GTSNPN, CDR2 SVGIG (reference sequence). V shed 3 bases and J 1 base; nucleotides not matched to a gene: 11. The CDR3 is 16 residues long.

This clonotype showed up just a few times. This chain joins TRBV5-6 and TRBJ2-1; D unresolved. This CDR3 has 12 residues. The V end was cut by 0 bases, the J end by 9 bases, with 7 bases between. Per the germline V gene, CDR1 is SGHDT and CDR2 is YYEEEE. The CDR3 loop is CASSLVAGEQFF. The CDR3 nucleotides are TGTGCCAGCAGCTTGGTGGCTGGTGAGCAGTTCTTC.

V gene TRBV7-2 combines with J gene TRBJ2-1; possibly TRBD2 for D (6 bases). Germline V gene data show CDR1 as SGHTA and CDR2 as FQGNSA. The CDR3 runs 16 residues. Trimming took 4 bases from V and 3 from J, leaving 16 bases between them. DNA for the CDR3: TGTGCCAGCAGCTCCCGAAGTCGCGGGAACTACAATGAGCAGTTCTTC. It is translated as CASSSRSRGNYNEQFF. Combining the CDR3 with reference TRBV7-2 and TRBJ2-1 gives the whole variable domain GAGVSQSPSNKVTEKGKDVELRCDPISGHTALYWYRQSLGQGLEFLIYFQGNSAPDKSGLPSDRFSAERTGGSVSTLTIQRTQQEDSAVYLCASSSRSRGNYNEQFFGPGTRLTVL.

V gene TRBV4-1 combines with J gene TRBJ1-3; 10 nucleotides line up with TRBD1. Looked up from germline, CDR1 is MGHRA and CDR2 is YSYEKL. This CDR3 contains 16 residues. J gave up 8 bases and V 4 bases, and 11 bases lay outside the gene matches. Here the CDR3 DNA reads TGCGCCAGCAGCCGTTTCGGGACAGGGGACGGAGACACCATATATTTT. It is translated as CASSRFGTGDGDTIYF.

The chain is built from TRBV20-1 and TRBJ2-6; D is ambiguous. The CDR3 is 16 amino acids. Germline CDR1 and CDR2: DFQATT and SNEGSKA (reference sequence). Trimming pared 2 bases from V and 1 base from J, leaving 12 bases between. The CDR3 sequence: CSARRSEESGANVLTF. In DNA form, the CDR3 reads TGCAGTGCTAGACGCAGTGAGGAATCTGGGGCCAACGTCCTGACTTTC.

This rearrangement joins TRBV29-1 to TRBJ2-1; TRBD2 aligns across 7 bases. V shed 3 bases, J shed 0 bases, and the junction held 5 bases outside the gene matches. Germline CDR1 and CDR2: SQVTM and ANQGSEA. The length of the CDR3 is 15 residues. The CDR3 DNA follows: TGCAGCGTTGACGGCGGGGGACCCTCCTACAATGAGCAGTTCTTC. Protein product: CSVDGGGPSYNEQFF.